What follows is one TCR beta chain and its context. The data originate from a study of blood T cell repertoires in COVID-19. Across the whole study: Samples of COVID-19 (acute and convalescent) were obtained from the United States, Italy and Spain. The cDNA or gDNA used as material had been derived from T cells, B-cell-depleted T cells, or PBMCs.

Original analysis: Amplification of reference gene primers provided the estimated nucleated cell counts. Sequenced by immunoSEQ multiplex PCR; TCRdb stores in-frame clones only, minus some. The DNA was the basis for D and trimming; V, J and clone size are from that table. This repertoire shows some 220,000 clones, roughly 84% found once; its top ten account for 2.9%. The CDR3 is made up of 13 amino acids. V lost 0 bases and J 10 bases, leaving 10 bases between the germline ends. From germline, CDR1 is GTSNPN and CDR2 SVGIG (reference sequence). The rearrangement joins TRBV30 to TRBJ1-6; D is uncertain. The sample was peripheral blood. The sequence was obtained from a man aged 45-65 years who had recovered from COVID-19. The CDR3 sequence is CAWSVGDGSPLHF. In DNA form, the CDR3 reads TGTGCCTGGAGTGTGGGCGACGGATCACCCCTCCACTTT.